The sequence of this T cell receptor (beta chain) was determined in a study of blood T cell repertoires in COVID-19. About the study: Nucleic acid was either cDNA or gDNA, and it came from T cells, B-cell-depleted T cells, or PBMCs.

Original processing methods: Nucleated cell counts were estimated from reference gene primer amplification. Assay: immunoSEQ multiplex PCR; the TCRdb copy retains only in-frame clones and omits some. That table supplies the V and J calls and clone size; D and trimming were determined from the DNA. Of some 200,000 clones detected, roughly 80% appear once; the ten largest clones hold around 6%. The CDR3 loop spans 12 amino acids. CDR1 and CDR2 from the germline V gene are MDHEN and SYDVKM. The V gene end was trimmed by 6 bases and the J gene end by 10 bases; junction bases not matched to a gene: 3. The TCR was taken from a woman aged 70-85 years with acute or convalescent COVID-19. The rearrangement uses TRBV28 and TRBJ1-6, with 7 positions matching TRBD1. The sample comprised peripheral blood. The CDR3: CASRAGGSPLHF. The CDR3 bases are TGTGCCAGCAGGGCAGGGGGATCACCCCTCCACTTT.